This is a list of T cell receptor beta chains from one sample in a study of T-cell reconstitution after alpha-beta-depleted transplantation in children. TCRdb re-called the PCR reads through MiXCR, storing one row per CDR3 protein. The sample lists around 200,000 distinct CDR3 sequences, around 7% occurring once. The specimen was PBMCs from the stem cell graft donor, collected from the stem cell graft. The receptors derive from a human donor who donated a stem cell graft to a child with Wiskott-Aldrich syndrome. Both conserved end residues are part of each CDR3. Fields, in order: V gene, J gene, clone size, D gene, CDR3 DNA, CDR3 protein. The D gene is left open where the match is weak. The size of a clone is reported for some rows only, either as once, few or many, or as a class for expanded clones.

v_call: TRBV29-1
j_call: TRBJ2-1
clone_size: many
d_call: NA
cdr3_nt: TGCAGCACCCGGGGGTTGGACGGGAACTACAATGAGCAGTTCTTC
cdr3_aa: CSTRGLDGNYNEQFF

v_call: TRBV7-2
j_call: TRBJ2-2
clone_size: NA
d_call: TRBD2
cdr3_nt: TGTGCCAGCAGCTTATACGGCGGGGGTGGTAACACCGGGGAGCTGTTTTTT
cdr3_aa: CASSLYGGGGNTGELFF

v_call: TRBV7-7
j_call: TRBJ2-1
clone_size: many
d_call: TRBD1
cdr3_nt: TGTGCCAGCAGCTTACGGGACAGCAATGAGCAGTTCTTC
cdr3_aa: CASSLRDSNEQFF

v_call: TRBV28
j_call: TRBJ1-4
clone_size: NA
d_call: TRBD1
cdr3_nt: TGTGCCAGCAGCGCCGGGACAGGCCGTTCGGTTGAAAAACTGTTTTTT
cdr3_aa: CASSAGTGRSVEKLFF

v_call: TRBV30
j_call: TRBJ2-7
clone_size: many
d_call: TRBD1
cdr3_nt: TGTGCCTGGAGTTTTACCGGGACAGGGAGCGAGCAGTACTTC
cdr3_aa: CAWSFTGTGSEQYF

v_call: TRBV28
j_call: TRBJ1-5
clone_size: NA
d_call: NA
cdr3_nt: TGTGCCAGCAGTCCCGGGACACCTAGCAATCAGCCCCAGCATTTT
cdr3_aa: CASSPGTPSNQPQHF

v_call: TRBV7-2
j_call: TRBJ2-1
clone_size: many
d_call: NA
cdr3_nt: TGTGCCAGCAGCGCAATCCGGGACATTAACAATGAGCAGTTCTTC
cdr3_aa: CASSAIRDINNEQFF

v_call: TRBV29-1
j_call: TRBJ1-1
clone_size: many
d_call: NA
cdr3_nt: TGCAGCGTTGCTAATAGATTCACTGAAGCTTTCTTT
cdr3_aa: CSVANRFTEAFF

v_call: TRBV5-5
j_call: TRBJ2-1
clone_size: many
d_call: NA
cdr3_nt: TGTGCCAGCAGCTTGGGGACGTCGATCTACAATGAGCAGTTCTTC
cdr3_aa: CASSLGTSIYNEQFF

v_call: TRBV24-1
j_call: TRBJ2-3
clone_size: many
d_call: NA
cdr3_nt: TGTGCCACCAGTGATGGTCCGGCAGATACGCAGTATTTT
cdr3_aa: CATSDGPADTQYF

v_call: TRBV5-1
j_call: TRBJ2-5
clone_size: many
d_call: TRBD1
cdr3_nt: TGTGCCAGCAGCCTGGGACAGGGGGGGGAGACCCAGTACTTC
cdr3_aa: CASSLGQGGETQYF

v_call: TRBV12-3/TRBV12-4
j_call: TRBJ1-2
clone_size: many
d_call: NA
cdr3_nt: TGTGCCAGCAGTTTTCGGGGCTACACCTTC
cdr3_aa: CASSFRGYTF

v_call: TRBV10-2
j_call: TRBJ2-7
clone_size: NA
d_call: TRBD2
cdr3_nt: TGCGCCAGCACTTCACGGGCGGGGGGTAGCTCCTACGAGCAGTACTTC
cdr3_aa: CASTSRAGGSSYEQYF

v_call: TRBV3-1
j_call: TRBJ1-5
clone_size: many
d_call: NA
cdr3_nt: TGTGCCAGCAGCCAGCCGGGGTTTAATCAGCCCCAGCATTTT
cdr3_aa: CASSQPGFNQPQHF

v_call: TRBV5-1
j_call: TRBJ2-1
clone_size: NA
d_call: TRBD2
cdr3_nt: TGCGCCAGCAGCTTGGCCACCGCTAGCGGGGGGAGCGAGCAGTTCTTC
cdr3_aa: CASSLATASGGSEQFF

v_call: TRBV20-1
j_call: TRBJ2-2
clone_size: many
d_call: NA
cdr3_nt: TGCAGTGCTGGGGGGGGGCTCGGCACCGGGGAGCTGTTTTTT
cdr3_aa: CSAGGGLGTGELFF

v_call: TRBV30
j_call: TRBJ1-2
clone_size: few
d_call: TRBD1
cdr3_nt: TGTGCCTGGACAGGGGGATATGGCTACACCTTC
cdr3_aa: CAWTGGYGYTF

v_call: TRBV7-2
j_call: TRBJ2-4
clone_size: many
d_call: NA
cdr3_nt: TGTGCCAGCAGCTTAGAAGGTCGGAACATTCAGTACTTC
cdr3_aa: CASSLEGRNIQYF

v_call: TRBV6-2/TRBV6-3
j_call: TRBJ1-1
clone_size: many
d_call: NA
cdr3_nt: TGTGCCAGCAGTCCCTCGAGGGGCAGGACTGAAGCTTTCTTT
cdr3_aa: CASSPSRGRTEAFF

v_call: TRBV10-3
j_call: TRBJ1-2
clone_size: many
d_call: NA
cdr3_nt: TGTGCCATCAGTGAGACAGGGATCCGCCTTGGCTACACCTTC
cdr3_aa: CAISETGIRLGYTF

v_call: TRBV5-1
j_call: TRBJ1-1
clone_size: many
d_call: NA
cdr3_nt: TGCGCCAGCAGCTTGGCTACAGCCAACACTGAAGCTTTCTTT
cdr3_aa: CASSLATANTEAFF

v_call: TRBV7-6
j_call: TRBJ2-1
clone_size: NA
d_call: NA
cdr3_nt: TGTGCCAGCAGCTTATACGCGCGCGAGCAGTTCTTC
cdr3_aa: CASSLYAREQFF

v_call: TRBV7-2
j_call: TRBJ2-7
clone_size: many
d_call: TRBD1
cdr3_nt: TGTGCCAGCAGCTATCCGGGACAGGGATACTACGAGCAGTACTTC
cdr3_aa: CASSYPGQGYYEQYF

v_call: TRBV7-2
j_call: TRBJ1-3
clone_size: NA
d_call: NA
cdr3_nt: TGTGCCAGCAGCTTACGTCATCCCTCTGGAAACACCATATATTTT
cdr3_aa: CASSLRHPSGNTIYF

v_call: TRBV27
j_call: TRBJ2-7
clone_size: many
d_call: NA
cdr3_nt: TGTGCCAGCAGACGACAGAGTTTGGCCTACGAGCAGTACTTC
cdr3_aa: CASRRQSLAYEQYF

v_call: TRBV5-1
j_call: TRBJ2-1
clone_size: NA
d_call: NA
cdr3_nt: TGCGCCAGCAGCAGGGCGAACGGACAGACGGGGCAGTTCTTC
cdr3_aa: CASSRANGQTGQFF

v_call: TRBV12-3/TRBV12-4
j_call: TRBJ2-1
clone_size: many
d_call: TRBD2
cdr3_nt: TGTGCCAGCAGTTTATCTAGCGGATACTACAATGAGCAGTTCTTC
cdr3_aa: CASSLSSGYYNEQFF

v_call: TRBV5-1
j_call: TRBJ2-3
clone_size: few
d_call: NA
cdr3_nt: TGCGCCAGCAGCCCGGCGGCCACCCCAGGAGATACGCAGTATTTT
cdr3_aa: CASSPAATPGDTQYF

v_call: TRBV28
j_call: TRBJ2-7
clone_size: few
d_call: TRBD1
cdr3_nt: TGTGCCAGCACCGTAAGAAACAGGGGGCTGTACGAGCAGTACTTC
cdr3_aa: CASTVRNRGLYEQYF

v_call: TRBV12-3/TRBV12-4
j_call: TRBJ1-1
clone_size: many
d_call: NA
cdr3_nt: TGTGCCAGCAGTTTGATTGGGGGGGCAGGCACTGAAGCTTTCTTT
cdr3_aa: CASSLIGGAGTEAFF